Below are 27 T cell receptor beta chains sequenced from a single sample in a study of blood T cell repertoires in COVID-19. Using immunoSEQ multiplex PCR, the repertoire was profiled, and TCRdb retains in-frame clones only, with some absent. There are some 80,000 clones in the sample; around three quarters occur only once, and about 20% lies in the top ten. The sequenced sample was peripheral blood. The receptors derive from a woman of 80 years or more with active or convalescent COVID-19.

The chain carries TRBV19 and TRBJ2-2; 7 bases are shared with TRBD2. The CDR3 extends over 16 amino acids. Germline V lookup: CDR1 LNHDA, CDR2 SQIVND (reference sequence). V was pared by 1 base and J by 6 bases, with 8 bases of the junction left unmatched. For the CDR3, the DNA is TGTGCCAGTAGTATAGGGGCGCGGGGGAGTTCCGGGGAGCTGTTTTTT. As protein: CASSIGARGSSGELFF.

The rearrangement joins TRBV2 to TRBJ2-1; TRBD2 might be the D (5 bases). The CDR3 runs 12 residues. Deletions cut 6 bases from V and 9 bases from J, with 12 bases between. CDR1 SNHLY and CDR2 FYNNEI come from the germline V gene. CDR3 in DNA: TGTGCCAGCAGACCTACTAGAATTGAGCAGTTCTTC. Encoded protein: CASRPTRIEQFF.

The chain is built from TRBV27 and TRBJ2-2; TRBD1 agrees at 11 bases. CDR1 MNHEY and CDR2 SMNVEV come from the germline V gene (reference sequence). V was clipped by 5 bases and J by 6 bases; unmatched bases: 11. CDR3 length: 17 residues. The CDR3 protein is CASSADIGQGAPGELFF. The DNA of the CDR3 is TGTGCCAGCAGTGCGGATATCGGACAGGGGGCGCCCGGGGAGCTGTTTTTT.

The V gene is TRBV2, the J gene TRBJ2-5; TRBD2 is a possible D gene (6 bases). The germline V and J ends were trimmed by 7 bases and 5 bases, with 20 bases remaining between them. CDR1 is SNHLY, CDR2 FYNNEI, per germline. CDR3 length: 15 residues. The CDR3 DNA reads as TGTGCCAGCATCTACGGCGGGGTCCGGAGGGAGACCCAGTACTTC. It codes for CASIYGGVRRETQYF.

The sample holds a few counts of this clone. The chain carries TRBV7-9 and TRBJ2-3; the match to TRBD1 covers 7 bases. V shed 5 bases, J shed 1 base, and the junction held 18 bases outside the gene matches. Germline V gene data show CDR1 as SEHNR and CDR2 as FQNEAQ (reference sequence). The CDR3 consists of 19 residues. In DNA form, the CDR3 reads TGTGCCAGCAGCACCTACAGGGGTCGGGGCACTAAGGGCACAGATACGCAGTATTTT. Protein product: CASSTYRGRGTKGTDTQYF.

CDR3 DNA sequence: TGTGCCAGCAGCTTGAGAGGGGGGGCAATAGATACGCAGTATTTT. Its translation: CASSLRGGAIDTQYF. This sequence joins TRBV7-2 and TRBJ2-3; D possibly corresponds to TRBD2 (7 bases). Trimming took off 3 bases at V and 5 bases at J, with 15 bases between the two ends. Germline values: CDR1 SGHTA, CDR2 FQGNSA. There are 15 residues in the CDR3. Based on the CDR3 plus reference TRBV7-2 and TRBJ2-3, the full variable domain is GAGVSQSPSNKVTEKGKDVELRCDPISGHTALYWYRQSLGQGLEFLIYFQGNSAPDKSGLPSDRFSAERTGGSVSTLTIQRTQQEDSAVYLCASSLRGGAIDTQYFGPGTRLTVL.

This rearrangement joins TRBV19 to TRBJ2-1, with 12 bases that match TRBD2. This CDR3 is 15 amino acids long. The germline CDR1 and CDR2 sequences are LNHDA and SQIVND (reference sequence). After removal of 1 base from V and 7 bases from J, the junction contained 2 bases not matched to a gene. The CDR3 reads CASSIGGLAGNEQFF. In nucleotides, the CDR3 is TGTGCCAGTAGTATAGGTGGACTAGCGGGGAATGAGCAGTTCTTC.

The V call is TRBV10-3, the J call TRBJ2-5; 9 bases fit TRBD1. This CDR3 is built from 17 residues. The V and J ends lost 0 bases and 5 bases, in that order; junction bases with no gene match: 10. Germline CDR1 is ENHRY and CDR2 is SYGVKD. CDR3 loop: CAISESGTGHWAETQYF. CDR3 DNA: TGTGCCATCAGTGAGTCCGGGACAGGGCATTGGGCTGAGACCCAGTACTTC.

This chain links TRBV21-1 with TRBJ1-5. TRBV21-1 is a recognized pseudogene. This CDR3 has 18 amino acids. CDR3 protein: CASSKETTTDRRGGPQHF. CDR3 DNA: TGTGCCAGCAGCAAAGAAACAACTACGGACCGGCGGGGTGGGCCCCAGCATTTT.

The gene calls are TRBV6-5 and TRBJ1-2; TRBD1 matches at 7 bases. The length of the CDR3 is 14 residues. V dropped 6 bases and J dropped 1; count of bases not matched to a gene: 5. Germline lookup yields CDR1 MNHEY and CDR2 SVGAGI. The CDR3 spells CASRRTGLNYGYTF. CDR3 sequence (DNA): TGTGCCAGCAGACGGACAGGACTTAACTATGGCTACACCTTC.

The CDR3 region has the DNA TGTGCCAGCAGCCGCCCAGGACAGACGAACACTGAAGCTTTCTTT. Translated, it gives CASSRPGQTNTEAFF. V and J are TRBV7-2 and TRBJ1-1; D may be TRBD1 (6 bases). The CDR3 extends over 15 amino acids. V shed 5 bases and J shed 1 base, with 14 bases lying between them. Germline V gene data show CDR1 as SGHTA and CDR2 as FQGNSA.

This clone has a single count. The rearrangement links TRBV5-1 to TRBJ1-4; no firm D call. This CDR3 contains 16 residues. Trimming took 4 bases from V and 1 from J, leaving 14 bases between them. Germline V gives CDR1 SGHRS, CDR2 YFSETQ. The CDR3 DNA sequence: TGCGCCAGCAGCACGGGGAGGGCAAGAACTAATGAAAAACTGTTTTTT. Translation gives CASSTGRARTNEKLFF.

The rearrangement joins TRBV29-1 to TRBJ2-5; D remains ambiguous. V was clipped by 2 bases and J by 2 bases, with 3 bases between them. Germline V gene data show CDR1 as SQVTM and CDR2 as ANQGSEA. The CDR3 loop spans 11 amino acids. The CDR3 region is CSVETQETQYF. In DNA form, the CDR3 reads TGCAGCGTTGAAACACAAGAGACCCAGTACTTC. Full variable domain (remainder filled in from reference TRBV29-1 and TRBJ2-5): SAVISQKPSRDICQRGTSLTIQCQVDSQVTMMFWYRQQPGQSLTLIATANQGSEATYESGFVIDKFPISRPNLTFSTLTVSNMSPEDSSIYLCSVETQETQYFGPGTRLLVL.

The CDR3: CASSPGGLVTEAFF. CDR3 nucleotide sequence: TGTGCCAGCTCACCAGGAGGGCTGGTCACTGAAGCTTTCTTT. The rearrangement joins TRBV18 to TRBJ1-1, with D uncertain. The CDR3 runs 14 residues. V dropped 2 bases and J dropped 4 bases, with 11 bases sitting between them. CDR1 KGHSH and CDR2 LQKENI come from the germline V gene.

Of note for this clone: The sample holds other DNA sequences that translate to the same CDR3. This sequence joins TRBV5-6 and TRBJ2-1; TRBD2 matches at 12 bases. The V gene's germline CDR1 is SGHDT and CDR2 YYEEEE. There are 15 residues in the CDR3. Trimming removed 0 bases from V and 5 bases from J; junction bases left unmatched: 0. For the CDR3, the DNA is TGTGCCAGCAGCTTGGGACTAGCGGGGGACAATGAGCAGTTCTTC. This codes for CASSLGLAGDNEQFF. The full variable domain, with the rest looked up from reference TRBV5-6 and TRBJ2-1, is DAGVTQSPTHLIKTRGQQVTLRCSPKSGHDTVSWYQQALGQGPQFIFQYYEEEERQRGNFPDRFSGHQFPNYSSELNVNALLLGDSALYLCASSLGLAGDNEQFFGPGTRLTVL.

J is TRBJ1-2 and V is TRBV3-1 (or the pseudogene TRBV3-2), with D possibly matching TRBD1 (5 bases). Germline loops: CDR1 LGHDT, CDR2 YNNKEL (reference sequence). Trimming took off 5 bases at V and 8 bases at J, with 18 bases between the two ends. The CDR3 runs to 14 residues. For the CDR3, the DNA is TGTGCCAGCAGCTCAGGCCCGACAGATGCGGGCTACACCTTC. This codes for CASSSGPTDAGYTF.

The CDR3: CASSQDGGSGVSGNTIYF. The CDR3 DNA sequence: TGTGCCAGCAGCCAAGACGGTGGGTCCGGAGTCTCTGGAAACACCATATATTTT. This chain uses TRBV14 with TRBJ1-3; D is unclear. V lost 0 bases and J 0 bases, leaving 15 bases between the germline ends. This CDR3 has 18 amino acids. CDR1 and CDR2 (germline): SGHDN, FVKESK. The variable domain in full, completed from reference TRBV14 and TRBJ1-3, reads EAGVTQFPSHSVIEKGQTVTLRCDPISGHDNLYWYRRVMGKEIKFLLHFVKESKQDESGMPNNRFLAERTGGTYSTLKVQPAELEDSGVYFCASSQDGGSGVSGNTIYFGEGSWLTVV.

The rearrangement links TRBV29-1 to TRBJ2-5, with D perhaps TRBD2 (6 bases). V lost 6 bases, J lost 5 bases, and 19 bases lay in between. The germline gives CDR1 SQVTM, CDR2 ANQGSEA. The CDR3 has 14 amino acids. The CDR3 coding sequence is TGCAGCGTAGGGGACTCAGTCGTCGGGGAGACCCAGTACTTC. This codes for CSVGDSVVGETQYF.

The V and J genes are TRBV28 and TRBJ1-4, with unresolved D. This CDR3 has 13 amino acids. The germline V and J ends were trimmed by 7 bases and 15 bases, with 21 bases remaining between them. Germline V gene lookup returns CDR1 MDHEN and CDR2 SYDVKM. For the CDR3, the DNA is TGTGCCAGCACCCCCCCGGGAGGACTAAGGGTGTTTTTT. Translating gives CASTPPGGLRVFF.

This chain connects TRBV7-2 to TRBJ1-3; 7 nucleotides match TRBD1. V shed 2 bases and J 9 bases; nucleotides not matched to a gene: 10. In germline, CDR1 is SGHTA, CDR2 FQGNSA. This CDR3 is 15 amino acids long. CDR3 loop: CASSLYQSGGGTIYF. The CDR3, as DNA: TGTGCCAGCAGCTTATACCAGTCAGGGGGAGGCACCATATATTTT.

A single count supports this clone. The J gene is TRBJ2-7, the V gene TRBV5-4; D remains ambiguous. CDR1 is SGHNT and CDR2 is YYREEE in the germline V gene (reference sequence). V lost 0 bases and J lost 0, with 4 bases in between. The CDR3 spans 13 residues. The CDR3 protein is CASSLDGSYEQYF. The CDR3 DNA reads as TGTGCCAGCAGCTTGGACGGCTCCTACGAGCAGTACTTC.

This chain connects TRBV28 to TRBJ2-1; the match to TRBD2 covers 12 bases. This CDR3 has 19 residues. The ends lost 4 bases at V and 0 bases at J; junction bases unmatched: 10. The V gene's germline CDR1 is MDHEN and CDR2 SYDVKM. The CDR3 is CASSYLLAGGPSSYNEQFF. The CDR3, as DNA: TGTGCCAGCAGTTACCTACTAGCGGGGGGTCCCAGCTCCTACAATGAGCAGTTCTTC.

V and J are TRBV10-3 and TRBJ1-5, with D unclear. The CDR3 spans 13 residues. V lost 10 bases, J lost 3 bases, and 13 bases lay in between. CDR1 and CDR2 from the germline V gene are ENHRY and SYGVKD. CDR3 coding DNA: TGTGCCACCCTGGGCATTCCCAATCAGCCCCAGCATTTT. Translated, it gives CATLGIPNQPQHF.

This chain connects TRBV3-1 (or the pseudogene TRBV3-2) to TRBJ1-2; no clear D. The CDR3 covers 13 residues. V was clipped by 1 base and J by 7 bases, with 10 bases between them. Germline loops: CDR1 LGHDT, CDR2 YNNKEL (reference sequence). For the CDR3, the DNA is TGTGCCAGCAGCCAAGGTATGAGGGCTGGCTACACCTTC. This sequence encodes CASSQGMRAGYTF.

The CDR3 DNA follows: TGTGCCAGCAGTGGAACGACAGGGTCAGATACGCAGTATTTT. Amino acids: CASSGTTGSDTQYF. The gene calls are TRBV25-1 and TRBJ2-3; TRBD1 agrees at 7 bases. V lost 4 bases and J lost 4; bases outside the gene matches: 5. The CDR3 has 14 amino acids. Per the germline V gene, CDR1 is MGHDK and CDR2 is SYGVNS.

Note on this clone: One end of the junction does not line up with germline, which may come from a read error. In DNA form, the CDR3 reads TGTGCTAGCAGCTTAGTGGCCCAGAGGCTCATTTCACCCCTCCACTTT. This encodes CASSLVAQRLISPLHF. This chain links TRBV7-7 with TRBJ1-6; D remains unclear. CDR1 SSHAT and CDR2 FNYEAQ come from the germline V gene (reference sequence). The CDR3 spans 16 residues.

This clone occurred a few times. CDR3 residues: CASSSRDGYGYTF. CDR3 DNA sequence: TGTGCCAGCAGTTCGCGGGATGGCTATGGCTACACCTTC. This chain uses TRBV28 with TRBJ1-2, with D unclear. The CDR3 has 13 residues. V was pared by 4 bases and J by 4 bases, with 10 bases between. Germline V gene sequence: CDR1 MDHEN, CDR2 SYDVKM.